The 20 T cell receptor beta chains listed next were all sequenced from one sample in a study of cytomegalovirus exposure and HLA in healthy donors. Sequencing was performed with immunoSEQ multiplex PCR; in TCRdb, only in-frame clones are kept and a portion is missing. Of 200,000 or so clones listed, around 87% are singletons. Sample: PBMCs. The receptors were sampled from a woman in her late teens or twenties in good health and CMV-seropositive.

The chain is built from TRBV18 and TRBJ1-2; 7 bases match TRBD1. V lost 3 bases, J lost 1 base, and 2 bases stayed unmatched. Germline-derived CDR1 and CDR2 are KGHSH and LQKENI. CDR3 length: 14 residues. The CDR3 sequence: CASSPGQLNYGYTF. The CDR3 bases are TGTGCCAGCTCACCGGGACAGCTTAACTATGGCTACACCTTC. Complete variable domain (other parts from reference TRBV18 and TRBJ1-2): NAGVMQNPRHLVRRRGQEARLRCSPMKGHSHVYWYRQLPEEGLKFMVYLQKENIIDESGMPKERFSAEFPKEGPSILRIQQVVRGDSAAYFCASSPGQLNYGYTFGSGTRLTVV.

The chain recombines TRBV5-5 with TRBJ2-7, with TRBD2 matching 15 bases. The CDR3 spans 16 residues. V trimming: 4 bases; J trimming: 1 base; junction bases outside the gene matches: 3. CDR1 is SGHKS, CDR2 YYEKEE, per germline (reference sequence). The CDR3 sequence: CASSLGLAGGSYEQYF. CDR3 bases: TGTGCCAGCAGCCTGGGACTAGCGGGGGGATCCTACGAGCAGTACTTC.

The chain is built from TRBV6-5 and TRBJ2-5; TRBD1 matches 11 bases. J gave up 10 bases and V 5 bases, and 12 bases lay outside the gene matches. The CDR3 has 15 residues. Germline V gene lookup returns CDR1 MNHEY and CDR2 SVGAGI. DNA of the CDR3: TGTGCCAGCAGTCCGAGGACAGGGGGCTCCAGGGGCCAGTACTTC. It translates to CASSPRTGGSRGQYF.

The chain is built from TRBV7-9 and TRBJ2-1, with no clear D. CDR3 length: 14 amino acids. CDR1 and CDR2 from the germline V gene are SEHNR and FQNEAQ (reference sequence). Deletions cut 0 bases from V and 1 base from J, with 4 bases between. CDR3 protein: CASSLAASYNEQFF. CDR3 DNA sequence: TGTGCCAGCAGCTTAGCGGCTTCCTACAATGAGCAGTTCTTC. Variable domain in full (rest from reference TRBV7-9 and TRBJ2-1): DTGVSQNPRHKITKRGQNVTFRCDPISEHNRLYWYRQTLGQGPEFLTYFQNEAQLEKSRLLSDRFSAERPKGSFSTLEIQRTEQGDSAMYLCASSLAASYNEQFFGPGTRLTVL.

The chain links TRBV27 to TRBJ2-6; weak D call: TRBD1 (6 bases). V was trimmed by 1 base and J by 0 bases, leaving 13 bases between them. The CDR3 has 18 residues. CDR1 MNHEY and CDR2 SMNVEV come from the germline V gene (reference sequence). This CDR3 reads CASSLYRDLLSGANVLTF. The DNA for the CDR3 is TGTGCCAGCAGTTTATACAGGGACCTTCTCTCTGGGGCCAACGTCCTGACTTTC.

About this clone itself: Here the CDR3 omits its conserved ending phenylalanine or tryptophan, so a read error is the likely source. The DNA is omitted, as the CDR3 cannot be located on it reliably, and the CDR3 follows TCRdb's listing. The chain joins TRBV25-1 to TRBJ1-1. The CDR3 has 9 amino acids, counting both end residues. Germline V gene data show CDR1 as MGHDK and CDR2 as SYGVNS. The CDR3 loop is CASSEVEGE.

This clone was seen once. The chain links TRBV19 to TRBJ2-7; 11 positions agree with TRBD2. J gave up 4 bases and V 1 base, and 9 bases lay outside the gene matches. The CDR3 is 17 residues long. In germline, CDR1 is LNHDA, CDR2 SQIVND (reference sequence). CDR3 nucleotide sequence: TGTGCCAGTAGTATAGGCGCGGGACTAGCGGATCCTTACGAGCAGTACTTC. This codes for CASSIGAGLADPYEQYF.

The J gene is TRBJ1-5, the V gene TRBV15; D unresolved. The germline V gene has CDR1 LNHNV and CDR2 YYDKDF (reference sequence). The V end lost 5 bases, the J end lost 5 bases, and 10 bases lay between the germline ends. The length of the CDR3 is 13 residues. The CDR3 spells CATSGRVDQPQHF. CDR3 DNA: TGTGCCACCAGCGGCCGGGTCGATCAGCCCCAGCATTTT.

J is TRBJ1-1 and V is TRBV7-6, with D tentatively TRBD1 (5 bases). This CDR3 contains 17 residues. Germline V lookup: CDR1 SGHVS, CDR2 FNYEAQ. The V gene lost 0 bases and the J gene lost 0 bases, with 14 bases spanning the gap. The CDR3 sequence: CASSLAISGTMNTEAFF. The CDR3 bases are TGTGCCAGCAGCTTAGCCATTTCCGGGACTATGAACACTGAAGCTTTCTTT.

V is TRBV10-1 and J is TRBJ2-1; 8 bases are a match to TRBD1. The V gene's germline CDR1 is WNHNN and CDR2 SYGVQD (reference sequence). V trimming: 9 bases; J trimming: 0 bases; junction bases outside the gene matches: 7. The CDR3 covers 15 residues. The CDR3 reads CASSSGQGSYNEQFF. Here the CDR3 DNA reads TGCGCCAGTTCGAGTGGACAGGGCTCCTACAATGAGCAGTTCTTC.

This clone was counted at least ten times. The rearrangement uses TRBV11-2 and TRBJ2-7; D gene uncertain. Germline V gene sequence: CDR1 SGHAT, CDR2 FQNNGV. The CDR3 covers 14 residues. Trimming took off 5 bases at V and 1 base at J, with 12 bases between the two ends. The CDR3 loop reads CASSQDMRSYEQYF. DNA of the CDR3: TGTGCCAGCAGCCAAGACATGAGATCCTACGAGCAGTACTTC. Filled out from reference TRBV11-2 and TRBJ2-7, the complete variable domain reads EAGVAQSPRYKIIEKRQSVAFWCNPISGHATLYWYQQILGQGPKLLIQFQNNGVVDDSQLPKDRFSAERLKGVDSTLKIQPAKLEDSAVYLCASSQDMRSYEQYFGPGTRLTVT.

This clone was observed a single time. This chain links TRBV5-1 with TRBJ2-3; 9 nucleotides align to TRBD1. Germline values: CDR1 SGHRS, CDR2 YFSETQ. Losses at the gene ends were 6 bases for V and 2 bases for J; bases not matched to a gene: 7. The CDR3 sequence is 15 residues long. CDR3 nucleotide sequence: TGCGCCAGCACACCACAGGGGGCGCCCACAGATACGCAGTATTTT. Its translation is CASTPQGAPTDTQYF.

This chain joins TRBV5-1 and TRBJ1-5, with a tentative D call TRBD1 (5 bases). CDR1 is SGHRS and CDR2 is YFSETQ in the germline V gene. The ends were cut back, 2 bases at V and 4 bases at J, with 7 bases in the middle. The CDR3 contains 13 residues. The CDR3 loop reads CASSFGGNQPQHF. The CDR3 region has the DNA TGCGCCAGCAGCTTTGGGGGGAATCAGCCCCAGCATTTT.

The V gene is TRBV10-1, the J gene TRBJ2-3; no clear D gene. The CDR3 spans 15 residues. The ends were cut back, 4 bases at V and 0 bases at J, with 11 bases in the middle. Germline V gives CDR1 WNHNN, CDR2 SYGVQD (reference sequence). CDR3 DNA: TGCGCCAGCAGTGGGAGAGACGGCAGCACAGATACGCAGTATTTT. This codes for CASSGRDGSTDTQYF.

The rearrangement links TRBV6-5 to TRBJ1-1; D is perhaps TRBD1 (6 bases). Germline V gives CDR1 MNHEY, CDR2 SVGAGI. V gave up 0 bases and J gave up 0 bases, with 8 bases separating them. The CDR3 spans 15 residues. The CDR3 is CASSYSDRMNTEAFF. The CDR3 nucleotides are TGTGCCAGCAGTTACTCGGACAGAATGAACACTGAAGCTTTCTTT.

The J gene is TRBJ2-7, the V gene TRBV15; D is unclear. V shed 5 bases and J shed 2 bases, with 13 bases lying between them. The germline gives CDR1 LNHNV, CDR2 YYDKDF (reference sequence). This CDR3 is 14 amino acids long. The CDR3 loop reads CATSPRVVTYEQYF. The CDR3 bases are TGTGCCACCAGCCCGAGAGTGGTTACCTACGAGCAGTACTTC.

This chain links TRBV19 with TRBJ2-2, with a possible D match to TRBD2 (6 bases). Trimming cost V 6 bases and J 5 bases, with 19 bases left between them. This CDR3 is 16 amino acids long. Germline loops: CDR1 LNHDA, CDR2 SQIVND (reference sequence). The CDR3 spells CASSVQALGRTGELFF. The CDR3 DNA sequence: TGTGCCAGTAGCGTCCAGGCCCTTGGGAGGACCGGGGAGCTGTTTTTT.

The chain couples TRBV27 to TRBJ1-1; possible D gene TRBD1, 5 bases. V lost 0 bases and J 0 bases, leaving 14 bases between the germline ends. CDR1 is MNHEY and CDR2 is SMNVEV in the germline V gene (reference sequence). The CDR3 totals 17 residues. In nucleotides, the CDR3 is TGTGCCAGCAGTTTATCGGCCCGCGGGGGTATGAACACTGAAGCTTTCTTT. Residues: CASSLSARGGMNTEAFF.

The rearrangement joins TRBV21-1 to TRBJ1-2; the D call in the table, TRBD1, was not verified against the DNA. TRBV21-1 is a listed pseudogene. This CDR3 region has 13 residues. The CDR3 protein is CASIAIDRGGYTF. The CDR3 DNA reads TGTGCCAGCATCGCAATAGACAGGGGCGGCTACACCTTC.

The V gene is TRBV18, the J gene TRBJ2-7; D may be TRBD1 (6 bases). The CDR3 covers 12 residues. Trimming pared 3 bases from V and 5 bases from J, leaving 8 bases between. CDR1 is KGHSH and CDR2 is LQKENI in the germline V gene. CDR3 sequence reads: CASSPDSHEQYF. Written as DNA, the CDR3 is TGTGCCAGCTCACCGGACAGCCACGAGCAGTACTTC.